This T cell receptor beta chain was identified in a study of blood T cell repertoires in COVID-19. Across the study: PBMCs, B-cell-depleted T cells, or T cells were the source of the cDNA or gDNA that made up the material.

In its sample, this clone was seen once. Methods used by the authors: Amplifying reference gene primers gave estimates of nucleated cell counts. Profiled with immunoSEQ multiplex PCR; TCRdb holds only in-frame clones, not every one. The DNA was the basis for D and trimming; V, J and clone size are from that table. Of tens of thousands of clones detected, roughly 80% appear once; the ten largest clones hold roughly 15%. The CDR3 is made up of 12 amino acids. CDR1 and CDR2 from the germline V gene are GTSNPN and SVGIG (reference sequence). Trimming left V 3 bases short and J 6 bases short, with 11 bases between.

The material sequenced was peripheral blood. This clonotype was sampled from a human donor in a cohort sampled during active COVID-19. V and J are TRBV30 and TRBJ1-1, with D maybe TRBD1 (6 bases). The CDR3 region is CAWRGGLAEAFF. In DNA, the CDR3 is TGTGCCTGGAGGGGGGGGCTGGCTGAAGCTTTCTTT. Full variable domain (outside the CDR3, taken from reference TRBV30 and TRBJ1-1): SQTIHQWPATLVQPVGSPLSLECTVEGTSNPNLYWYRQAAGRGLQLLFYSVGIGQISSEVPQNLSASRPQDRQFILSSKKLLLSDSGFYLCAWRGGLAEAFFGQGTRLTVV.